This T cell receptor (beta chain) was observed in a study of T-cell reconstitution after alpha-beta-depleted transplantation in children. TCRbeta library construction was performed incorporating unique molecular identifiers. Via MiXCR, TCRdb re-called the PCR reads, giving one row per CDR3 protein. The sample lists 420,000 or so distinct CDR3 sequences, approximately 10% seen once, with roughly 5.5% in the top ten. The CDR3 has 14 residues. Germline V gene sequence: CDR1 MNHNS, CDR2 SASEGT. Notes on this clonotype: At one boundary the junction diverges from the germline segment, which might be a read error.

This clonotype was obtained from a human donor who donated a stem cell graft to a child with acute myeloid leukemia. The V call is TRBV6-1, the J call TRBJ1-1, with 7 bases identical to TRBD1. This material consisted of PBMCs from the stem cell graft donor, taken from the stem cell graft. The CDR3 loop reads CASRNPGQITAAFF. The CDR3 nucleotides are TGTGCCAGCAGAAACCCGGGACAGATCACTGCAGCTTTCTTT.